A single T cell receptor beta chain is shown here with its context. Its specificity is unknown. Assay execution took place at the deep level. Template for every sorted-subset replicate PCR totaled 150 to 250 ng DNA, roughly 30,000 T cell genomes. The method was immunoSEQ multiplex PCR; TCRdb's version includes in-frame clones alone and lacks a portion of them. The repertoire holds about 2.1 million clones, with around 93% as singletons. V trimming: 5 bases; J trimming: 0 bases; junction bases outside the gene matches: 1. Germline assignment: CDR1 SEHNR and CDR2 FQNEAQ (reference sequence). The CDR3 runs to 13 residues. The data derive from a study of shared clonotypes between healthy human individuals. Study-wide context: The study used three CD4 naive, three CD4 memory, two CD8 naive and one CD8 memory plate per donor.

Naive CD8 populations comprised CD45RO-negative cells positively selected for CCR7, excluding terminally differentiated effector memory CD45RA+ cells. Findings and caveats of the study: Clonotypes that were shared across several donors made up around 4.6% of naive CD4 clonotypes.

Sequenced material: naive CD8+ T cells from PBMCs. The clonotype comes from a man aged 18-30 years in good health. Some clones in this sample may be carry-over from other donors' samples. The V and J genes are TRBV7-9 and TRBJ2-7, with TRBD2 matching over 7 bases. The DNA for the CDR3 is TGTGCCAGCAGCCGCGGGAGCTCCTACGAGCAGTACTTC. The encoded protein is CASSRGSSYEQYF.